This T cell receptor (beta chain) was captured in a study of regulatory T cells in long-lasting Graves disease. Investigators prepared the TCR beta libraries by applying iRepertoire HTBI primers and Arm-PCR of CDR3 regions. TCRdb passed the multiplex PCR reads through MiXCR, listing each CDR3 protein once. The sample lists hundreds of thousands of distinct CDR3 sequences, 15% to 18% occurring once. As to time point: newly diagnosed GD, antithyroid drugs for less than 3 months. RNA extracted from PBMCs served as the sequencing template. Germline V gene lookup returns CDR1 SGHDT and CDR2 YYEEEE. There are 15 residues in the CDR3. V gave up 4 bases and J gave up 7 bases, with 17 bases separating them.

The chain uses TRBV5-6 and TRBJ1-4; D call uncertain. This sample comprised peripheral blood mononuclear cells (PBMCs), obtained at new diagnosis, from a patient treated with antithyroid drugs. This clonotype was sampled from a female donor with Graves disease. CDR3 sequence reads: CASSQNRDSREKLFF. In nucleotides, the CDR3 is TGTGCCAGCAGCCAAAATCGGGATTCGCGTGAAAAACTGTTTTTT.